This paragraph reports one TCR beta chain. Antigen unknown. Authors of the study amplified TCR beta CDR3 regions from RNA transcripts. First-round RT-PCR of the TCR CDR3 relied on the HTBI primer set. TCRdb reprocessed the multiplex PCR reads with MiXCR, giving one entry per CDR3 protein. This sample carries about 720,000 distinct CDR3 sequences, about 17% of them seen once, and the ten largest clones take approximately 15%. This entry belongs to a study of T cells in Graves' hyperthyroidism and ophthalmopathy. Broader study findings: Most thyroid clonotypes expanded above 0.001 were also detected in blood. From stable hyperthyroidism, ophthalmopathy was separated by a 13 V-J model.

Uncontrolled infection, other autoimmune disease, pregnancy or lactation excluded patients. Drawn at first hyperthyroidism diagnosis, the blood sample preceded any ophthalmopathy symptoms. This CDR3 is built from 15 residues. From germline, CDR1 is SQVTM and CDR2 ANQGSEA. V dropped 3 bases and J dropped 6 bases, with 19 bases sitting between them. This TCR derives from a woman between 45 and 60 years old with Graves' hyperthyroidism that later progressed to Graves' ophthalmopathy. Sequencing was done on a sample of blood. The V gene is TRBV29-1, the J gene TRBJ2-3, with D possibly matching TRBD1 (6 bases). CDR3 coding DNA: TGCAGCGTTGAGGGCGGGCAGGGGTTCATGGATACGCAGTATTTT. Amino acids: CSVEGGQGFMDTQYF.